Below, 14 T cell receptor beta chains from the same sample are listed, as sequenced in a study of blood T cell repertoires in COVID-19 (dated by TCRdb to the early 2020s). The receptor library was made with the immunoSEQ multiplex PCR assay. This is the immuneACCESS table as TCRdb keeps it, with only in-frame sequences that have V and J called. A part of the clones is gone; compared with another copy, unresolved V genes explain less than half, and the rest is unexplained. The sample yields approximately 77,000 clones; approximately 76% were counted once. The top ten hold approximately 15% of the sample. The sample was peripheral blood. These receptors were taken from an older man with active or convalescent COVID-19.

V gene TRBV2 combines with J gene TRBJ1-6, with D possibly being TRBD1 (5 bases). V dropped 3 bases and J dropped 4 bases, with 7 bases sitting between them. CDR1 SNHLY and CDR2 FYNNEI come from the germline V gene. This CDR3 spans 14 amino acids. This chain's CDR3 is CASSDAGYNSPLHF. The CDR3 DNA is TGTGCCAGCAGTGACGCAGGGTATAATTCACCCCTCCACTTT.

The CDR3 DNA is TGTGCCAGCAGTGATTTTGCAGGGGCAGGACTCAATCAGCCCCAGCATTTT. This codes for CASSDFAGAGLNQPQHF. The rearrangement links TRBV2 to TRBJ1-5; D is possibly TRBD1 (6 bases). The CDR3 is 17 amino acids. Trimming took off 3 bases at V and 3 bases at J, with 18 bases between the two ends. Germline V gene lookup returns CDR1 SNHLY and CDR2 FYNNEI.

V usage is TRBV5-1 and J usage is TRBJ2-5; unclear D gene. Trimming stripped 4 bases from V and 1 base from J, with 14 bases between. Germline CDR1 and CDR2: SGHRS and YFSETQ. The CDR3 consists of 15 residues. The CDR3 nucleotides read TGCGCCAGCAGCCTGGCGGTTGATGTCCAAGAGACCCAGTACTTC. As protein: CASSLAVDVQETQYF.

The rearrangement links TRBV7-9 to TRBJ2-7; D call uncertain. Germline V gene sequence: CDR1 SEHNR, CDR2 FQNEAQ (reference sequence). The CDR3 has 16 amino acids. V was pared by 5 bases and J by 3 bases, with 20 bases between. CDR3 nucleotide sequence: TGTGCCAGCAGCACTCTGCAACCCCTCAACTTCTACGAGCAGTACTTC. This codes for CASSTLQPLNFYEQYF.

The chain combines TRBV2 with TRBJ1-2; D remains unclear. CDR1 and CDR2 from the germline V gene are SNHLY and FYNNEI. With 4 bases removed from V and 5 bases from J, the gap between germline ends came to 8 bases. This CDR3 region has 12 residues. The CDR3 region is CASSGQIYGYTF. The DNA for the CDR3 is TGTGCCAGCAGTGGGCAGATTTATGGCTACACCTTC.

This clone has a handful of counts. The genes are TRBV6-5 and TRBJ2-4; possible D gene TRBD2, 6 bases. V was pared by 8 bases and J by 3 bases, with 14 bases between. The germline CDR1 and CDR2 sequences are MNHEY and SVGAGI. This CDR3 spans 14 amino acids. This CDR3 reads CASGPGDGKNIQYF. The CDR3 DNA reads TGTGCCAGCGGTCCGGGGGATGGCAAAAACATTCAGTACTTC.

The chain employs TRBV7-9 and TRBJ1-4; TRBD1 aligns across 8 bases. This CDR3 comprises 15 residues. From germline, CDR1 is SEHNR and CDR2 FQNEAQ (reference sequence). The V gene end was trimmed by 5 bases and the J gene end by 5 bases; junction bases not matched to a gene: 7. The CDR3 nucleotides are TGTGCCAGCAGCCCCGGACAGGGTGGCAATGAAAAACTGTTTTTT. Amino acids: CASSPGQGGNEKLFF.

The chain carries TRBV6-5 and TRBJ1-5; 9 bases are shared with TRBD1. The CDR3 is 15 residues long. Germline CDR1 MNHEY, CDR2 SVGAGI. The junction had 10 bases not matched to a gene; V was cut back by 7 bases and J by 6 bases. CDR3 nucleotide sequence: TGTGCCAGCAAACCGGGACAGGGAATCCTTCAGCCCCAGCATTTT. Encoded protein: CASKPGQGILQPQHF.

V gene TRBV2 combines with J gene TRBJ1-2, with 7 bases that match TRBD1. The CDR3 contains 15 residues. Germline lookup yields CDR1 SNHLY and CDR2 FYNNEI. V lost 1 base to trimming and J lost 4 bases; unmatched junction nucleotides: 6. CDR3 loop: CASSEVAGGLYGYTF. DNA of the CDR3: TGTGCCAGCAGTGAAGTCGCAGGGGGGCTCTATGGCTACACCTTC.

The chain carries TRBV11-2 and TRBJ2-7, with TRBD2 matching over 12 bases. The CDR3 extends over 14 amino acids. With 5 bases clipped from V and 5 bases from J, the junction kept 4 bases outside the gene matches. CDR1 is SGHAT, CDR2 FQNNGV, per germline. The CDR3 DNA follows: TGTGCCAGCAGCCTACTAGCGGGGGGACACGAGCAGTACTTC. Residues: CASSLLAGGHEQYF.

This clone has only a few counts. The genes are TRBV7-9 and TRBJ1-5; 7 bases are shared with TRBD1. The CDR3 runs to 13 residues. Germline-derived CDR1 and CDR2 are SEHNR and FQNEAQ (reference sequence). V gave up 4 bases and J gave up 9 bases; unmatched junction bases: 6. As DNA, the CDR3 is TGTGCCAGCAGCTCGACAGGGATTGGGCCCCAGCATTTT. Protein: CASSSTGIGPQHF.

This clone has only a few counts. CDR3 sequence: CASSFSSGRNTGELFF. CDR3 bases: TGTGCCAGCAGTTTTTCTAGCGGGAGAAACACCGGGGAGCTGTTTTTT. The J gene is TRBJ2-2, the V gene TRBV28, with 10 bases lining up with TRBD2. Germline values: CDR1 MDHEN, CDR2 SYDVKM. CDR3 length equals 16 residues. With V trimmed by 3 bases and J by 2 bases, 3 bases remained unmatched.

This clone was seen more than once but under ten times. The chain couples TRBV10-1 to TRBJ2-7, with D possibly TRBD1 on 6 matching bases. In germline, CDR1 is WNHNN, CDR2 SYGVQD (reference sequence). Trimming left V 0 bases short and J 6 bases short, with 18 bases between. The length of the CDR3 is 16 residues. The CDR3 sequence is CASSESVAGAWGEQYF. CDR3 DNA sequence: TGCGCCAGCAGTGAGTCGGTGGCAGGGGCCTGGGGCGAGCAGTACTTC.

V and J are TRBV2 and TRBJ2-3, with 9 bases identical to TRBD1. The CDR3 sequence is 12 residues long. Trimming removed 6 bases from V and 5 bases from J; junction bases left unmatched: 0. From germline, CDR1 is SNHLY and CDR2 FYNNEI. The CDR3: CASRDRGDTQYF. The CDR3 DNA follows: TGTGCCAGCAGGGACAGGGGAGATACGCAGTATTTT.